What follows are 27 T cell receptor beta chains derived from one specimen sequenced in a study of cytomegalovirus exposure and HLA in healthy donors. The PCR made use of 60 Vbeta and 13 Jbeta primers. Sequencing used immunoSEQ multiplex PCR; TCRdb keeps in-frame clones, though not all of them. The table includes 150,000 to 200,000 clones, roughly 77% detected once. Sequenced material: PBMCs. The source is a man between 18 and 35 years old in good health and CMV-seropositive.

This clone was seen a few times. CDR3 region: CSVAWGGLNEQYF. The CDR3 coding sequence is TGCAGCGTTGCCTGGGGCGGCCTTAACGAGCAGTACTTC. The chain recombines TRBV29-1 with TRBJ2-7, with D possibly being TRBD1 (5 bases). CDR1 is SQVTM, CDR2 ANQGSEA, per germline. This CDR3 is built from 13 residues. Trimming left V 4 bases short and J 5 bases short, with 15 bases between.

The genes are TRBV7-9 and TRBJ2-7, with 8 positions matching TRBD2. The CDR3 extends over 15 amino acids. Per the germline V gene, CDR1 is SEHNR and CDR2 is FQNEAQ (reference sequence). J gave up 5 bases and V 1 base, and 7 bases lay outside the gene matches. The DNA for the CDR3 is TGTGCCAGCAGCTTAGGATCCAGCGGGAGAGACGAGCAGTACTTC. It is translated as CASSLGSSGRDEQYF.

This chain links TRBV19 with TRBJ1-5; TRBD1 matches at 10 bases. Germline lookup yields CDR1 LNHDA and CDR2 SQIVND (reference sequence). Trimming took 6 bases from V and 6 from J; bases not matched to a gene: 2. The CDR3 is made up of 13 amino acids. The CDR3 DNA reads TGTGCCAGTAGCAGACAGGGGGCTCAGCCCCAGCATTTT. Translation gives CASSRQGAQPQHF.

This clone has more than one count but fewer than ten. At one end, the junction sequence differs from germline, possibly due to a read error. This chain links TRBV9 with TRBJ1-1; D may be TRBD1 (6 bases). Germline V gene lookup returns CDR1 SGDLS and CDR2 YYNGEE. The CDR3 has 13 amino acids. The CDR3 sequence is CVSSVGGGTEAFF. As DNA, the CDR3 is TGTGTCAGCAGCGTAGGGGGGGGGACTGAAGCTTTCTTT.

The rearrangement links TRBV7-8 to TRBJ2-1, with a possible D match to TRBD2 (5 bases). Deletions cut 5 bases from V and 5 bases from J, with 16 bases between. Germline V gene data show CDR1 as SGHVS and CDR2 as FQNEAQ. The CDR3 runs 15 residues. The DNA for the CDR3 is TGTGCCAGCAGCCACAAAGGAGGAGTGGACAATGAGCAGTTCTTC. Translation gives CASSHKGGVDNEQFF.

This clone has a handful of counts. V is TRBV9 and J is TRBJ2-7, with D unclear. Trimming took 2 bases from V and 0 from J, leaving 6 bases between them. The germline V gene encodes CDR1 SGDLS and CDR2 YYNGEE. There are 13 residues in the CDR3. This CDR3 reads CASSVGGSYEQYF. DNA of the CDR3: TGTGCCAGCAGCGTTGGCGGCTCCTACGAGCAGTACTTC.

The chain joins TRBV29-1 to TRBJ1-4; 7 bases match TRBD1. Per germline, CDR1 SQVTM and CDR2 ANQGSEA. The CDR3 spans 13 residues. V shed 7 bases, J shed 0 bases, and the junction held 2 bases outside the gene matches. CDR3 in amino acids: CSATGATNEKLFF. CDR3 DNA: TGCAGCGCCACAGGGGCAACTAATGAAAAACTGTTTTTT. The whole variable domain, remainder taken from reference TRBV29-1 and TRBJ1-4, is SAVISQKPSRDICQRGTSLTIQCQVDSQVTMMFWYRQQPGQSLTLIATANQGSEATYESGFVIDKFPISRPNLTFSTLTVSNMSPEDSSIYLCSATGATNEKLFFGSGTQLSVL.

The V gene is TRBV19, the J gene TRBJ2-3; D is ambiguous. This CDR3 contains 14 residues. Germline-derived CDR1 and CDR2 are LNHDA and SQIVND (reference sequence). Trimming took 4 bases from V and 5 from J, leaving 13 bases between them. DNA for the CDR3: TGTGCCAGTAGTAACCCGCCCGGCGGAGATACGCAGTATTTT. Translated: CASSNPPGGDTQYF.

The V and J genes are TRBV7-9 and TRBJ2-5, with 8 bases lining up with TRBD1. The J call may be wrong; the DNA end is better matched by TRBJ2-7. The germline V gene encodes CDR1 SEHNR and CDR2 FQNEAQ (reference sequence). This CDR3 spans 18 amino acids. The chain's CDR3 is CASSRGVTGAIPAYEQYF. Here the CDR3 DNA reads TGTGCCAGCAGCCGGGGAGTGACAGGGGCCATACCAGCCTACGAGCAGTACTTC.

The V gene is TRBV29-1, the J gene TRBJ2-1, with 7 bases aligning to TRBD2. Germline loops: CDR1 SQVTM, CDR2 ANQGSEA. The V and J ends lost 3 bases and 15 bases, in that order; junction bases with no gene match: 8. CDR3 size: 11 residues. The CDR3 nucleotides read TGCAGCGTTGATGGCAGCGGGACCCCGTTCTTC. Translating it yields CSVDGSGTPFF.

J is TRBJ2-7 and V is TRBV19; D is unresolved. The CDR3 loop spans 14 amino acids. The ends were cut back, 1 base at V and 2 bases at J, with 9 bases in the middle. CDR1 LNHDA and CDR2 SQIVND come from the germline V gene (reference sequence). The CDR3 DNA sequence: TGTGCCAGTAGTATAGCTGAGAATCCCTACGAGCAGTACTTC. Its translation is CASSIAENPYEQYF.

The chain uses TRBV25-1 and TRBJ2-3; 7 positions match TRBD2. CDR3 length: 15 residues. Germline V gene lookup returns CDR1 MGHDK and CDR2 SYGVNS. The junction had 4 bases not matched to a gene; V was cut back by 4 bases and J by 0 bases. This CDR3 reads CASSVGGRSTDTQYF. CDR3 DNA: TGTGCCAGCAGTGTAGGCGGGAGAAGCACAGATACGCAGTATTTT. Complete variable domain (other parts from reference TRBV25-1 and TRBJ2-3): EADIYQTPRYLVIGTGKKITLECSQTMGHDKMYWYQQDPGMELHLIHYSYGVNSTEKGDLSSESTVSRIRTEHFPLTLESARPSHTSQYLCASSVGGRSTDTQYFGPGTRLTVL.

This clone was counted once. DNA for the CDR3: TGTGCCAGCAGCGGCCGGGACAGGGGAGGCGAGCAGTACTTC. This sequence encodes CASSGRDRGGEQYF. V usage is TRBV7-9 and J usage is TRBJ2-7; 10 bases are a match to TRBD1. CDR1 SEHNR and CDR2 FQNEAQ come from the germline V gene (reference sequence). The V and J ends lost 5 bases and 6 bases, in that order; junction bases with no gene match: 7. The CDR3 is made up of 14 amino acids.

The V and J genes are TRBV7-2 and TRBJ2-3, with D hard to call. V gave up 0 bases and J gave up 2 bases, with 15 bases separating them. CDR1 SGHTA and CDR2 FQGNSA come from the germline V gene. This CDR3 region has 17 residues. The DNA for the CDR3 is TGTGCCAGCAGCTTAGCGGTTCGGCTAGGCGACACAGATACGCAGTATTTT. Translated, it gives CASSLAVRLGDTDTQYF.

This clone was recorded a few times. The chain uses TRBV27 and TRBJ2-1; D may be TRBD2 (6 bases). Trimming removed 6 bases from V and 5 bases from J, with 17 bases in between. The germline CDR1 and CDR2 sequences are MNHEY and SMNVEV (reference sequence). This CDR3 has 15 residues. The CDR3 bases are TGTGCCAGCAGATCTGCGGGACCGAATCACAATGAGCAGTTCTTC. Amino acids: CASRSAGPNHNEQFF.

The rearrangement links TRBV5-1 to TRBJ2-7; 11 bases line up with TRBD2. The CDR3 has 17 amino acids. With V trimmed by 4 bases and J by 13 bases, 22 bases remained unmatched. CDR1 and CDR2 (germline): SGHRS, YFSETQ. CDR3 sequence reads: CASSTELVLPSGRTGYF. The CDR3 coding sequence is TGCGCCAGCAGCACCGAGCTTGTTTTGCCTAGCGGGAGGACGGGATACTTC.

This clone was counted only a few times. The J gene is TRBJ1-1, the V gene TRBV4-2; D is perhaps TRBD1 (6 bases). Germline CDR1 is LGHNA and CDR2 is YNFKEQ. V dropped 0 bases and J dropped 11 bases, with 16 bases sitting between them. This CDR3 spans 14 amino acids. CDR3 sequence (DNA): TGTGCCAGCAGCCAAGATCAGGGGACCTCCAGGGCTTTCTTT. Translated, it gives CASSQDQGTSRAFF.

This clone has more than one count but fewer than ten. A read error may account for a junction end that differs from germline. The CDR3 protein is CSSSLAENRFTDTQYF. CDR3 DNA: TGTTCCAGCAGCTTAGCGGAAAACAGATTCACAGATACGCAGTATTTT. The chain has TRBV7-9 and TRBJ2-3; possibly TRBD2 for D (6 bases). In germline, CDR1 is SEHNR, CDR2 FQNEAQ (reference sequence). The CDR3 has 16 amino acids.

The chain links TRBV4-2 to TRBJ1-6; D remains unclear. Deletions cut 0 bases from V and 8 bases from J, with 14 bases between. The CDR3 runs 16 residues. Germline loops: CDR1 LGHNA, CDR2 YNFKEQ. CDR3 loop: CASSQDFGGLDSPLHF. CDR3 nucleotides: TGTGCCAGCAGCCAAGATTTCGGAGGGTTGGATTCACCCCTCCACTTT.

The gene calls are TRBV29-1 and TRBJ2-1; no firm D call. The length of the CDR3 is 12 residues. The germline V gene has CDR1 SQVTM and CDR2 ANQGSEA. V dropped 6 bases and J dropped 7 bases, with 13 bases sitting between them. Here the CDR3 reads CSVWLLINEQFF. The CDR3 bases are TGCAGCGTGTGGTTACTGATAAATGAGCAGTTCTTC.

This clone was observed a few times. V is TRBV28 and J is TRBJ2-7; TRBD1 matches at 7 bases. The CDR3 has 15 residues. V was pared by 8 bases and J by 4 bases, with 14 bases of the junction left unmatched. Germline CDR1 MDHEN, CDR2 SYDVKM. The CDR3 reads CASHTGDYPRYEQYF. The DNA for the CDR3 is TGTGCCAGCCACACAGGGGATTACCCTAGATACGAGCAGTACTTC.

This clone was detected only once. The chain has TRBV5-1 and TRBJ2-1; 7 nucleotides match TRBD1. Germline V gene data show CDR1 as SGHRS and CDR2 as YFSETQ. V was pared by 8 bases and J by 2 bases, with 7 bases of the junction left unmatched. CDR3 length: 14 residues. This chain's CDR3 is CASRQGDTYNEQFF. The CDR3 bases are TGCGCCAGTCGACAGGGCGATACCTACAATGAGCAGTTCTTC.

The CDR3 DNA is TGCGCCAGCAGCCAAGATCGGAGCGGCTTGATTAGCTCCTACAATGAGCAGTTCTTC. It yields the protein CASSQDRSGLISSYNEQFF. V gene TRBV4-1 combines with J gene TRBJ2-1; weak D call: TRBD2 (5 bases). CDR3 length equals 19 residues. Germline lookup yields CDR1 MGHRA and CDR2 YSYEKL. V dropped 0 bases and J dropped 0 bases, with 18 bases sitting between them.

The chain uses TRBV30 and TRBJ1-5, with 8 bases matching TRBD1. Germline lookup yields CDR1 GTSNPN and CDR2 SVGIG (reference sequence). The CDR3 is 15 amino acids. V shed 0 bases and J 4 bases; nucleotides not matched to a gene: 5. CDR3 region: CAWSVLGTGNQPQHF. CDR3 in DNA: TGTGCCTGGAGTGTACTAGGGACAGGTAATCAGCCCCAGCATTTT.

The chain carries TRBV11-2 and TRBJ2-7, with TRBD2 matching over 9 bases. With 1 base clipped from V and 2 bases from J, the junction kept 3 bases outside the gene matches. Germline lookup yields CDR1 SGHAT and CDR2 FQNNGV. The CDR3 covers 15 residues. The CDR3 region is CASSLGGRAPYEQYF. The CDR3 DNA follows: TGTGCCAGCAGCTTAGGCGGGAGGGCCCCCTACGAGCAGTACTTC.

The gene calls are TRBV30 and TRBJ1-2; no reliable D call. V dropped 2 bases and J dropped 7 bases, with 20 bases sitting between them. This CDR3 spans 15 amino acids. From germline, CDR1 is GTSNPN and CDR2 SVGIG (reference sequence). The CDR3 DNA is TGTGCCTGGAGTTTAGTCGACGGGAGGAAGGGTGGCTACACCTTC. Its protein is CAWSLVDGRKGGYTF.

This chain connects TRBV7-6 to TRBJ1-1; tentative D call: TRBD1 (5 bases). The CDR3 extends over 15 amino acids. With 5 bases removed from V and 0 bases from J, the gap between germline ends came to 13 bases. Germline CDR1 SGHVS, CDR2 FNYEAQ. For the CDR3, the DNA is TGTGCCAGCAGCCGTACGACAGTCATGAACACTGAAGCTTTCTTT. It specifies CASSRTTVMNTEAFF.